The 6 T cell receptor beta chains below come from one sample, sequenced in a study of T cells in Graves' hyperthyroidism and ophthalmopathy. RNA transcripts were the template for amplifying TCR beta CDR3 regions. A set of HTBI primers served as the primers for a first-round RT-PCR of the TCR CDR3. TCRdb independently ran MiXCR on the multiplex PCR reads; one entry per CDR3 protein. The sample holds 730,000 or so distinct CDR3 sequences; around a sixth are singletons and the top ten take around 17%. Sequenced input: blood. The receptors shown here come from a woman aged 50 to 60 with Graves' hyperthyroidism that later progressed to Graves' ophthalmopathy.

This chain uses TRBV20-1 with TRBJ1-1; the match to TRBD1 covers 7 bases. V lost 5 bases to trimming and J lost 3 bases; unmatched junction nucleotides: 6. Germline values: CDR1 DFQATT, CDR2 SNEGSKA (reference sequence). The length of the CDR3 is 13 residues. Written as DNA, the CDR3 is TGCAGTGCTCAGTCAGGGGGGTACACTGAAGCTTTCTTT. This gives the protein CSAQSGGYTEAFF.

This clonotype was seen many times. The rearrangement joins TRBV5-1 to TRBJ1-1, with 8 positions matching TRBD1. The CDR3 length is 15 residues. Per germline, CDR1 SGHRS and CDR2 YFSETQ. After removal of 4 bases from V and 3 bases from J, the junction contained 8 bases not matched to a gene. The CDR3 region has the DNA TGCGCCAGCAGCGTGCAAGGACAGGGCTACACTGAAGCTTTCTTT. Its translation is CASSVQGQGYTEAFF.

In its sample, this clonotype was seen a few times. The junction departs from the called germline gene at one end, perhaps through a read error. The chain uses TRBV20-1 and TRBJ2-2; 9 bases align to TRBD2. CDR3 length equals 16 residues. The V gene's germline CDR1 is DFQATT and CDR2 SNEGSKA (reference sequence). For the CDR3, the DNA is TGCAGTGCTAGAGATCCGGCGGGGGGGGACACCGAGGAGCTGTTTTTT. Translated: CSARDPAGGDTEELFF.

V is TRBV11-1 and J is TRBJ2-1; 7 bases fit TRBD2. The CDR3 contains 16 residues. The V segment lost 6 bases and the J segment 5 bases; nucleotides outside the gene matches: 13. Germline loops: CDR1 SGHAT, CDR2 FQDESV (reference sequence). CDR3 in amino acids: CASSYFPGTKNNEQFF. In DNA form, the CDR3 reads TGTGCCAGCAGTTACTTCCCCGGGACTAAGAACAATGAGCAGTTCTTC.

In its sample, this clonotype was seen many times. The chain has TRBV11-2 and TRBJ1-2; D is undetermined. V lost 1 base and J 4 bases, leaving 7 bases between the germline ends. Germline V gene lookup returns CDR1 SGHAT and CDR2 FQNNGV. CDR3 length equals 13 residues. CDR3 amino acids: CASSLGLSYGYTF. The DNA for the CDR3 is TGTGCCAGCAGCTTAGGACTGAGCTATGGCTACACCTTC.

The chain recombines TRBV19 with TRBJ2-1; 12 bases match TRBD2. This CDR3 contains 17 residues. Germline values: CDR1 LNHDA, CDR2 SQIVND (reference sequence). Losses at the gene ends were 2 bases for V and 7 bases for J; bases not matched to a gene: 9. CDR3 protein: CASSILLLAGGGNEQFF. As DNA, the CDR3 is TGTGCCAGTAGTATACTCCTACTAGCGGGGGGCGGGAATGAGCAGTTCTTC.